Each of the 30 T cell receptor beta chains below was sequenced from the same sample in a study of blood T cell repertoires in COVID-19. TCRdb keeps only in-frame clones here, not all; method: immunoSEQ multiplex PCR. The sample lists under 250,000 clones, about nine tenths occurring once. Sequencing was carried out using peripheral blood. The receptors were gathered from a man aged 25 to 40 with COVID-19, enrolled during active disease.

This chain joins TRBV12-2 and TRBJ2-7; TRBD2, the table's D call, lacks a check against the DNA. TRBV12-2 is designated a pseudogene. The CDR3 loop spans 16 amino acids. Here the CDR3 DNA reads TGTGCAAGTCGCCCGCCCTCCGGGGATAGCTCCTACGAGCAGTACTTC. Amino acid sequence: CASRPPSGDSSYEQYF.

The J gene is TRBJ1-1, the V gene TRBV19; D remains unclear. Per germline, CDR1 LNHDA and CDR2 SQIVND (reference sequence). The CDR3 contains 13 residues. Trimming shortened V by 3 bases and J by 1 base, and 6 bases separated the two germline ends. The CDR3 DNA follows: TGTGCCAGTAGTATTAGTCAGAACACTGAAGCTTTCTTT. Protein product: CASSISQNTEAFF.

V gene TRBV3-1 (or the pseudogene TRBV3-2) combines with J gene TRBJ2-1; D is possibly TRBD2 (6 bases). Trimming took 0 bases from V and 8 from J, leaving 8 bases between them. CDR1 and CDR2 (germline): LGHDT, YNNKEL (reference sequence). This CDR3 spans 13 amino acids. The CDR3 DNA reads as TGTGCCAGCAGCCAAGACTGGGAGGATGAGCAGTTCTTC. Amino acids: CASSQDWEDEQFF.

V and J are TRBV19 and TRBJ1-2, with D hard to call. Trimming stripped 3 bases from V and 8 bases from J, with 16 bases between. Germline CDR1 is LNHDA and CDR2 is SQIVND (reference sequence). CDR3 size: 14 residues. The CDR3 region has the DNA TGTGCCAGTAGTATTGCCACGGAGGTCCGGGGCTACACCTTC. Its translation is CASSIATEVRGYTF.

This clone was detected a few times. The chain links TRBV11-2 to TRBJ1-4; D remains unclear. Germline V lookup: CDR1 SGHAT, CDR2 FQNNGV. The CDR3 covers 18 residues. Trimming took 0 bases from V and 3 from J, leaving 17 bases between them. The CDR3 DNA follows: TGTGCCAGCAGCTTAGATCTGGCACTTACGGCGGCTAATGAAAAACTGTTTTTT. As protein: CASSLDLALTAANEKLFF.

This clone was seen only a few times. The chain employs TRBV7-6 and TRBJ1-1, with TRBD1 matching 9 bases. V was clipped by 1 base and J by 6 bases; unmatched bases: 9. From germline, CDR1 is SGHVS and CDR2 FNYEAQ. This CDR3 is 16 amino acids long. This chain's CDR3 is CASSLGWTGAGAEAFF. DNA of the CDR3: TGTGCCAGCAGCTTAGGTTGGACAGGGGCAGGGGCTGAAGCTTTCTTT.

The chain is built from TRBV5-4 and TRBJ2-5; 12 positions match TRBD2. V lost 4 bases and J lost 5; bases outside the gene matches: 15. The V gene's germline CDR1 is SGHNT and CDR2 YYREEE (reference sequence). This CDR3 is 18 amino acids long. Written as DNA, the CDR3 is TGTGCCAGCAGCACAGACTCTAAAGGACTAGCGGGGAAGGAGACCCAGTACTTC. It yields the protein CASSTDSKGLAGKETQYF.

The chain couples TRBV19 to TRBJ1-2, with D perhaps TRBD1 (5 bases). Germline-derived CDR1 and CDR2 are LNHDA and SQIVND (reference sequence). Trimming took off 7 bases at V and 3 bases at J, with 15 bases between the two ends. The CDR3 sequence is 14 residues long. CDR3 amino acids: CASTKWGGDYGYTF. The CDR3 nucleotides read TGTGCCAGTACGAAGTGGGGAGGGGACTATGGCTACACCTTC.

V gene TRBV6-5 combines with J gene TRBJ1-2; perhaps TRBD1 as D (6 bases). The V gene lost 2 bases and the J gene lost 6 bases, with 13 bases spanning the gap. Germline V gene data show CDR1 as MNHEY and CDR2 as SVGAGI. CDR3 size: 14 residues. In nucleotides, the CDR3 is TGTGCCAGCAGTTACCCAGGGGCCCTTGATGGCTACACCTTC. This sequence encodes CASSYPGALDGYTF.

The chain has TRBV5-4 and TRBJ1-6; D perhaps matches TRBD1 (5 bases). The CDR3 extends over 15 amino acids. Germline V CDR1 and CDR2: SGHNT, YYREEE (reference sequence). V gave up 1 base and J gave up 3 bases, with 8 bases separating them. The CDR3: CASSLRGNYNSPLHF. CDR3 in DNA: TGTGCCAGCAGCTTGAGGGGAAACTATAATTCACCCCTCCACTTT. Using reference TRBV5-4 and TRBJ1-6 for the parts outside the CDR3, the full variable domain is ETGVTQSPTHLIKTRGQQVTLRCSSQSGHNTVSWYQQALGQGPQFIFQYYREEENGRGNFPPRFSGLQFPNYSSELNVNALELDDSALYLCASSLRGNYNSPLHFGNGTRLTVT.

This clone is a singleton in its sample. The chain joins TRBV5-1 to TRBJ2-7, with D unclear. Germline V gene data show CDR1 as SGHRS and CDR2 as YFSETQ. V lost 0 bases and J lost 7, with 5 bases in between. This CDR3 has 11 amino acids. CDR3 sequence reads: CASSLGREQYF. The CDR3 DNA reads as TGCGCCAGCAGCTTGGGCAGGGAGCAGTACTTC. Full variable domain (missing parts from reference TRBV5-1 and TRBJ2-7): KAGVTQTPRYLIKTRGQQVTLSCSPISGHRSVSWYQQTPGQGLQFLFEYFSETQRNKGNFPGRFSGRQFSNSRSEMNVSTLELGDSALYLCASSLGREQYFGPGTRLTVT.

In this sample, this clone turned up once. The rearrangement links TRBV5-1 to TRBJ2-1; 8 bases line up with TRBD1. V was clipped by 5 bases and J by 6 bases; unmatched bases: 10. Germline lookup yields CDR1 SGHRS and CDR2 YFSETQ. The CDR3 runs 15 residues. The CDR3 loop reads CASSFGQGSSNEQFF. The CDR3 DNA is TGCGCCAGCAGTTTCGGACAGGGTAGCAGCAATGAGCAGTTCTTC.

V gene TRBV12-3 or TRBV12-4 combines with J gene TRBJ1-2; D may be TRBD1 (5 bases). There are 12 residues in the CDR3. Trimming took 4 bases from V and 8 from J, leaving 11 bases between them. The CDR3 DNA follows: TGTGCCAGCAGTTCTGACAGCAAGGGCTACACCTTC. It is translated as CASSSDSKGYTF.

The chain links TRBV7-3 to TRBJ2-5; 9 bases fit TRBD1. CDR3 length: 16 amino acids. Germline V gene sequence: CDR1 SGHTA, CDR2 FQGTGA. The V and J ends lost 8 bases and 2 bases, in that order; junction bases with no gene match: 12. The CDR3: CASVTGTGLDQETQYF. The CDR3 DNA reads TGTGCCAGCGTGACCGGGACAGGGTTGGATCAAGAGACCCAGTACTTC.

This sequence joins TRBV6-5 and TRBJ2-7; TRBD1 is a possible D gene (5 bases). CDR3 length: 15 residues. The V end lost 0 bases, the J end lost 1 base, and 10 bases lay between the germline ends. Germline CDR1 is MNHEY and CDR2 is SVGAGI. CDR3 protein: CASSYSTVYSYEQYF. The CDR3 DNA sequence: TGTGCCAGCAGTTACTCGACAGTCTATTCCTACGAGCAGTACTTC.

The V gene is TRBV14, the J gene TRBJ1-5, with a weak D call TRBD1 (5 bases). This CDR3 region has 16 residues. Trimming took 2 bases from V and 5 from J, leaving 16 bases between them. Germline V gene lookup returns CDR1 SGHDN and CDR2 FVKESK. The DNA of the CDR3 is TGTGCCAGCAGCCAATTCACAGGTTTAGGGGATCAGCCCCAGCATTTT. Translation gives CASSQFTGLGDQPQHF.

The rearrangement links TRBV11-1 to TRBJ2-3; D possibly corresponds to TRBD1 (5 bases). The CDR3 spans 16 residues. Germline loops: CDR1 SGHAT, CDR2 FQDESV (reference sequence). Deletions cut 4 bases from V and 1 base from J, with 15 bases between. In nucleotides, the CDR3 is TGTGCCAGCAGCTCTCAGGGTTTCGGTGGCACAGATACGCAGTATTTT. Protein sequence: CASSSQGFGGTDTQYF.

The chain couples TRBV15 to TRBJ2-2; possibly TRBD1 for D (6 bases). The CDR3 loop spans 14 amino acids. In germline, CDR1 is LNHNV, CDR2 YYDKDF (reference sequence). The V end was cut by 3 bases, the J end by 5 bases, with 10 bases between. Here the CDR3 DNA reads TGTGCCACCAGCAGGAACCAGGGGACCGGGGAGCTGTTTTTT. Its protein product is CATSRNQGTGELFF.

The chain recombines TRBV4-1 with TRBJ2-5, with D possibly TRBD1 on 6 matching bases. Germline CDR1 is MGHRA and CDR2 is YSYEKL. This CDR3 has 18 amino acids. Trimming took 1 base from V and 0 from J, leaving 18 bases between them. The CDR3, as DNA: TGCGCCAGCAGCCAAGGGGGATCGACAGGAAATTACCAAGAGACCCAGTACTTC. Translated, it gives CASSQGGSTGNYQETQYF.

The V call is TRBV6-2 or TRBV6-3, the J call TRBJ2-3; 9 bases agree with TRBD2. The CDR3 spans 17 residues. Germline CDR1 is MNHEY and CDR2 is SVGEGT. After removal of 0 bases from V and 1 base from J, the junction contained 5 bases not matched to a gene. The CDR3 sequence is CASSYSRIAGGTDTQYF. Written as DNA, the CDR3 is TGTGCCAGCAGTTACTCGAGGATAGCGGGGGGCACAGATACGCAGTATTTT.

This clone was recorded only once. The CDR3 nucleotides read TGTGCCAGCAGCGAACGGGGCTACGAGCAGTACTTC. Amino acids: CASSERGYEQYF. This chain connects TRBV11-3 to TRBJ2-7; TRBD2 is a possible D gene (5 bases). Germline lookup yields CDR1 SGHNT and CDR2 YENEEA. There are 12 residues in the CDR3. V lost 5 bases and J lost 3, with 8 bases in between.

The chain joins TRBV7-9 to TRBJ1-5; D is ambiguous. This CDR3 region has 17 residues. Trimming took off 1 base at V and 0 bases at J, with 13 bases between the two ends. Germline V gene data show CDR1 as SEHNR and CDR2 as FQNEAQ (reference sequence). CDR3 sequence reads: CASSLVMRENSNQPQHF. The CDR3 DNA reads as TGTGCCAGCAGCTTAGTAATGAGGGAGAATAGCAATCAGCCCCAGCATTTT.

The chain couples TRBV5-1 to TRBJ2-3; D is possibly TRBD1 (6 bases). V lost 4 bases and J 1 base, leaving 13 bases between the germline ends. The CDR3 length is 15 residues. Germline CDR1 and CDR2: SGHRS and YFSETQ. The CDR3 DNA reads TGCGCCAGCAGCCTCACAGGGCTCGGCACAGATACGCAGTATTTT. It is translated as CASSLTGLGTDTQYF.

This sequence joins TRBV5-6 and TRBJ1-5; D is unclear. The germline V gene has CDR1 SGHDT and CDR2 YYEEEE. The V gene lost 4 bases and the J gene lost 0 bases, with 8 bases spanning the gap. The CDR3 consists of 14 residues. CDR3 in amino acids: CASSRGDSNQPQHF. In DNA form, the CDR3 reads TGTGCCAGCAGCCGAGGAGATAGCAATCAGCCCCAGCATTTT.

This chain links TRBV11-2 with TRBJ1-1; D possibly corresponds to TRBD1 (6 bases). CDR3 length equals 13 residues. Trimming cost V 2 bases and J 3 bases, with 7 bases left between them. In germline, CDR1 is SGHAT, CDR2 FQNNGV. CDR3 nucleotide sequence: TGTGCCAGCAGCTTATCAGGGGACACTGAAGCTTTCTTT. It specifies CASSLSGDTEAFF. The variable domain in full, completed from reference TRBV11-2 and TRBJ1-1, reads EAGVAQSPRYKIIEKRQSVAFWCNPISGHATLYWYQQILGQGPKLLIQFQNNGVVDDSQLPKDRFSAERLKGVDSTLKIQPAKLEDSAVYLCASSLSGDTEAFFGQGTRLTVV.

V is TRBV19 and J is TRBJ1-1, with TRBD1 identical over 8 bases. Looked up from germline, CDR1 is LNHDA and CDR2 is SQIVND (reference sequence). The CDR3 spans 13 residues. V lost 5 bases and J lost 3; bases outside the gene matches: 2. The CDR3 loop reads CASSVDRDTEAFF. CDR3 in DNA: TGTGCCAGTAGTGTGGACAGGGACACTGAAGCTTTCTTT. Full variable domain (outside the CDR3, taken from reference TRBV19 and TRBJ1-1): DGGITQSPKYLFRKEGQNVTLSCEQNLNHDAMYWYRQDPGQGLRLIYYSQIVNDFQKGDIAEGYSVSREKKESFPLTVTSAQKNPTAFYLCASSVDRDTEAFFGQGTRLTVV.

The V and J genes are TRBV5-6 and TRBJ2-1; a possible D gene is TRBD2 (5 bases). V lost 0 bases and J 5 bases, leaving 15 bases between the germline ends. Germline CDR1 reads SGHDT; CDR2 reads YYEEEE. CDR3 length: 16 residues. The chain's CDR3 is CASSLAKRGVDNEQFF. The CDR3, as DNA: TGTGCCAGCAGCTTGGCCAAACGGGGAGTGGACAATGAGCAGTTCTTC.

This clone was seen more than once but under ten times. The J gene is TRBJ1-6, the V gene TRBV10-3; 9 bases fit TRBD1. The CDR3 sequence is 16 residues long. Germline loops: CDR1 ENHRY, CDR2 SYGVKD. Trimming at V came to 6 bases and at J to 10 bases, leaving 13 bases not matched to a gene. In DNA form, the CDR3 reads TGTGCCATCAGCCCCGGGACAGGGATTTCGCGGTCACCCCTCCACTTT. Translated: CAISPGTGISRSPLHF.

This chain uses TRBV6-1 with TRBJ1-1, with D unresolved. This CDR3 is 14 amino acids long. CDR1 is MNHNS and CDR2 is SASEGT in the germline V gene. V gave up 2 bases and J gave up 5 bases, with 12 bases separating them. The CDR3 protein is CASSENPDITEAFF. CDR3 sequence (DNA): TGTGCCAGCAGTGAAAACCCCGACATAACTGAAGCTTTCTTT.

J is TRBJ2-7 and V is TRBV7-9, with 7 nucleotides matching TRBD1. V lost 5 bases to trimming and J lost 2 bases; unmatched junction nucleotides: 9. CDR1 is SEHNR, CDR2 FQNEAQ, per germline (reference sequence). This CDR3 is 15 amino acids long. The DNA of the CDR3 is TGTGCCAGCAGCCAACCGGGACAGTACCCCTACGAGCAGTACTTC. Protein product: CASSQPGQYPYEQYF.